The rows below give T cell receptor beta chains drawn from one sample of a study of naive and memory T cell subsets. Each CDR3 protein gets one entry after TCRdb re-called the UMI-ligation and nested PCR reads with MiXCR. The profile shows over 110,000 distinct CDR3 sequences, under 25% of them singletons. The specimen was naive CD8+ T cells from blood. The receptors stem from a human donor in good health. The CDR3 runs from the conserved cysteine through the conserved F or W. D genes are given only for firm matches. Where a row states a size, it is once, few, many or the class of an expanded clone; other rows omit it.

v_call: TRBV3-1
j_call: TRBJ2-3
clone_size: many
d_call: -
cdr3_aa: CASSQEIDLRAQYF
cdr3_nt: TGTGCCAGCAGCCAAGAAATCGACCTCCGGGCGCAGTATTTT

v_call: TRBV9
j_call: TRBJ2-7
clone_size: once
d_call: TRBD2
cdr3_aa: CASSGTSGSKEQYF
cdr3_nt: TGTGCCAGCAGTGGGACTAGCGGGAGTAAGGAGCAGTACTTC

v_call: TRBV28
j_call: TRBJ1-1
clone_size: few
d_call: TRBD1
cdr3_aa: CASSVGQALTEAFF
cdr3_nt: TGTGCCAGCAGCGTGGGACAGGCGCTTACTGAAGCTTTCTTT

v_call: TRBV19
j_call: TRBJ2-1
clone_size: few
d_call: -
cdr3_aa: CASSMVSSYNEQFF
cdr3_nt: TGTGCCAGTAGTATGGTGTCATCCTACAATGAGCAGTTCTTC

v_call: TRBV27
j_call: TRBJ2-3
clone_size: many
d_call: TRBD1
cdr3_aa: CASSSTGADTQYF
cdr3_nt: TGTGCCAGCAGTTCGACAGGGGCAGATACGCAGTATTTT

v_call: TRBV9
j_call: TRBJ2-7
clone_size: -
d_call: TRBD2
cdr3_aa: CASGGTSGYEQYF
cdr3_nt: TGTGCCAGCGGGGGGACTAGCGGCTACGAGCAGTACTTC

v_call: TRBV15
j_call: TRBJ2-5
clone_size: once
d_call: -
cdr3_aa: CATSRDVHQETQYF
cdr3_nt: TGTGCCACCAGCAGAGATGTTCACCAAGAGACCCAGTACTTC

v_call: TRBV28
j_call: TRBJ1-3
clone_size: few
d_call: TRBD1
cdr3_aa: CASTRTGERSGNTIYF
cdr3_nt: TGTGCCAGCACACGGACAGGGGAACGCTCTGGAAACACCATATATTTT

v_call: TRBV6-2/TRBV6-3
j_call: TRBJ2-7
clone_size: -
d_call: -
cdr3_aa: CASSLGLTGEQYF
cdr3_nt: TGTGCCAGCAGCTTAGGGTTGACGGGAGAGCAGTACTTC

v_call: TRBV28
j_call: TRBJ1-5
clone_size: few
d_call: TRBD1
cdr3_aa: CASSSLPGTGARQPQHF
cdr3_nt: TGTGCCAGCAGTAGCCTTCCCGGGACAGGGGCGCGTCAGCCCCAGCATTTT

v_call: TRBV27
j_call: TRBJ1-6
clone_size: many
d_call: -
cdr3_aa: CASSPGTLSPLHF
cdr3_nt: TGTGCCAGCAGTCCCGGGACACTTTCACCCCTCCACTTT

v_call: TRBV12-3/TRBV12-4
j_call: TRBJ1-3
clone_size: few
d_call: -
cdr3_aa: CASSQETPTSGNTIYF
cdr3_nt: TGTGCCAGCAGCCAAGAGACTCCTACCTCTGGAAACACCATATATTTT

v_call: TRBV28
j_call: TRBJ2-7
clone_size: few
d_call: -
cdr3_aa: CASTSMGSSYEQYF
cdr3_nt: TGTGCCAGCACATCGATGGGGAGCTCCTACGAGCAGTACTTC

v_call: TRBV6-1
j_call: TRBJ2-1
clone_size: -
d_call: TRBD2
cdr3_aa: CASGILAGGLF
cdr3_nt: TGTGCCAGCGGTATCCTAGCGGGAGGGCTCTTC

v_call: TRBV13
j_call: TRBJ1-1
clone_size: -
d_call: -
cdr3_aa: CASSFPSRTALNTEAFF
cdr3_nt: TGTGCCAGCAGCTTTCCGTCTCGGACAGCCTTGAACACTGAAGCTTTCTTT

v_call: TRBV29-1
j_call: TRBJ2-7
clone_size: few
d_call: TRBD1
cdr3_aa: CSAWDRGYEQYF
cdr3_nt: TGCAGCGCCTGGGACAGGGGGTACGAGCAGTACTTC

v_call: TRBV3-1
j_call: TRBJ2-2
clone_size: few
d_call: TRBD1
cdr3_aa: CATGTTGVGGELFF
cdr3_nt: TGTGCCACAGGAACGACAGGGGTTGGCGGGGAGCTGTTTTTT

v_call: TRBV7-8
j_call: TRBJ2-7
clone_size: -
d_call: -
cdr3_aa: CASSLEGGLAYEQYF
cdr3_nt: TGTGCCAGCAGCTTAGAGGGGGGACTCGCCTACGAGCAGTACTTC